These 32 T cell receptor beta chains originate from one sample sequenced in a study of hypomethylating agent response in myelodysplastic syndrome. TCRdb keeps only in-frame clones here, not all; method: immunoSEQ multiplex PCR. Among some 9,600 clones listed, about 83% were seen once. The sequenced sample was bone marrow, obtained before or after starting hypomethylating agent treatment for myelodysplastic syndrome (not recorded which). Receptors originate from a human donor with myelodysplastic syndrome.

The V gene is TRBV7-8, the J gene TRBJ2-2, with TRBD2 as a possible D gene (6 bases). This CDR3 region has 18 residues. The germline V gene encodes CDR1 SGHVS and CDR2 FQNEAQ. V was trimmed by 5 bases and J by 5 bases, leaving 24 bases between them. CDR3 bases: TGTGCCAGCAGCCCCCCGCCCGGGTTTTCAGGGAGGACCGGGGAGCTGTTTTTT. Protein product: CASSPPPGFSGRTGELFF.

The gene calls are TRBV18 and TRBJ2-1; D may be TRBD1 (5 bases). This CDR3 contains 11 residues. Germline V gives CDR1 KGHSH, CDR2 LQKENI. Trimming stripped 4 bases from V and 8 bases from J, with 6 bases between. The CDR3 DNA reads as TGTGCCAGCTCACTAGGGGATGAGCAGTTCTTC. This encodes CASSLGDEQFF.

CDR3 bases: TGTGCCAGCAGCTTAGCGACAGGGATGACAGATACGCAGTATTTT. This gives the protein CASSLATGMTDTQYF. J is TRBJ2-3 and V is TRBV7-9, with 7 nucleotides matching TRBD1. V was pared by 0 bases and J by 3 bases, with 3 bases of the junction left unmatched. The CDR3 contains 15 residues. Germline loops: CDR1 SEHNR, CDR2 FQNEAQ (reference sequence).

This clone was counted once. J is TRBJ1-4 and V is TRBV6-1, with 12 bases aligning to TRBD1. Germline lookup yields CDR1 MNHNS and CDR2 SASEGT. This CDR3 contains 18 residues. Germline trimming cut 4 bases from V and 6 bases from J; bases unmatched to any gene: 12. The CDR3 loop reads CASSAFRDRGRKDEKLFF. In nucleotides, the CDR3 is TGTGCCAGCAGTGCCTTCCGGGACAGGGGGCGGAAGGATGAAAAACTGTTTTTT.

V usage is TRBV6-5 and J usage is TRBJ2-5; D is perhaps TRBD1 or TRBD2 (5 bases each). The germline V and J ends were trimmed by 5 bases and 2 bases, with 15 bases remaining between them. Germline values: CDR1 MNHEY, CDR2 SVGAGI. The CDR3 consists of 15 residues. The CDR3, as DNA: TGTGCCAGCAGTCCCTTGGGGGTAAATCAAGAGACCCAGTACTTC. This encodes CASSPLGVNQETQYF.

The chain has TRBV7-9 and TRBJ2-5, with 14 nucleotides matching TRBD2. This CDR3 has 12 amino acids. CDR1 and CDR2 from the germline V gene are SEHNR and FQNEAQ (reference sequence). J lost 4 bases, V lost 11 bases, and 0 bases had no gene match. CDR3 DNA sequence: TGTGCCGGACTAGCGGGAGGAGAGACCCAGTACTTC. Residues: CAGLAGGETQYF.

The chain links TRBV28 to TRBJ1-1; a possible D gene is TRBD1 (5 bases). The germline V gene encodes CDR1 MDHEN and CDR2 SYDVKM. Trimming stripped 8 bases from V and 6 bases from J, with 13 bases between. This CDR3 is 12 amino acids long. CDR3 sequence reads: CASRSWGAEAFF. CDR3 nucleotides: TGTGCCAGCCGAAGCTGGGGGGCTGAAGCTTTCTTT.

The chain's CDR3 is CASSEMRQAYEQYF. Written as DNA, the CDR3 is TGTGCCAGCAGTGAAATGAGACAAGCATACGAGCAGTACTTC. The chain combines TRBV6-1 with TRBJ2-5; no clear D. Judging by the DNA end, TRBJ2-7 fits better; the J call may be wrong. The CDR3 runs 14 residues. Looked up from germline, CDR1 is MNHNS and CDR2 is SASEGT.

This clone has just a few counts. The CDR3 DNA reads TGTGCCAGCAGCTTAGGAACGGGAGGGCGTGAGCAGTTCTTC. Amino acids: CASSLGTGGREQFF. The rearrangement joins TRBV7-2 to TRBJ2-1, with 8 bases lining up with TRBD2. The length of the CDR3 is 14 residues. V gave up 1 base and J gave up 9 bases; unmatched junction bases: 5. Germline CDR1 SGHTA, CDR2 FQGNSA.

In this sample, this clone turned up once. For the CDR3, the DNA is TGTGCCAGCAGCTTACCATACACCGGGGAGCTGTTTTTT. Its translation: CASSLPYTGELFF. V gene TRBV7-3 combines with J gene TRBJ2-2; D is unresolved. Germline CDR1 and CDR2: SGHTA and FQGTGA. This CDR3 spans 13 amino acids. The V gene lost 2 bases and the J gene lost 3 bases, with 4 bases spanning the gap.

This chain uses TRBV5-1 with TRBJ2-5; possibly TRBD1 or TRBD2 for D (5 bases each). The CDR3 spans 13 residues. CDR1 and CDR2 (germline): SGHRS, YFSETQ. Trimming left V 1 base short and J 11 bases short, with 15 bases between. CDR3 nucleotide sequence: TGCGCCAGCAGCTTGAGGGGCGCCGGGGAGCAGTACTTC. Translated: CASSLRGAGEQYF.

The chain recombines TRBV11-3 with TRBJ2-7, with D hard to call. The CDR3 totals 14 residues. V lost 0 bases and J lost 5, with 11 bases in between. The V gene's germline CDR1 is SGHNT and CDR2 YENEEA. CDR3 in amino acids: CASSLDHGSDEQYF. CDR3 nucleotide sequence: TGTGCCAGCAGCTTAGATCATGGTTCGGACGAGCAGTACTTC.

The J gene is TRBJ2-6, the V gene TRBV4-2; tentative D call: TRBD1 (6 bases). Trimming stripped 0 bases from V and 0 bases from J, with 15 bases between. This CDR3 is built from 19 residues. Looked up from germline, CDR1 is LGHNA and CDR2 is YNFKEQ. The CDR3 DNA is TGTGCCAGCAGCCAAGAACCGACAGGACCGGACTCTGGGGCCAACGTCCTGACTTTC. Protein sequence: CASSQEPTGPDSGANVLTF.

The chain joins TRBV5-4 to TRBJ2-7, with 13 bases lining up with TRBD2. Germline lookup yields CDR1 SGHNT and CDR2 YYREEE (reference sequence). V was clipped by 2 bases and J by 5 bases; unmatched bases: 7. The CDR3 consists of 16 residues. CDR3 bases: TGTGCCAGCAGCTTAGGAGGACTAGCGGGAGTGGACGAGCAGTACTTC. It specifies CASSLGGLAGVDEQYF.

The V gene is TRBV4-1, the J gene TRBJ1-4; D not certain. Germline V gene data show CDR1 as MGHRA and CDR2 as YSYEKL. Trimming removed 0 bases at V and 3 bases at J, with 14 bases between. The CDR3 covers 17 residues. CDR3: CASSQEALGRPNEKLFF. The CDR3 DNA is TGCGCCAGCAGCCAAGAAGCCTTGGGGAGACCTAATGAAAAACTGTTTTTT.

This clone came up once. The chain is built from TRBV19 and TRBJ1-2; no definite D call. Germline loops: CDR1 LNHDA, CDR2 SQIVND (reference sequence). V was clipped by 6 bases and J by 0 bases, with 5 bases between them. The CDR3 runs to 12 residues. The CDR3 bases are TGTGCCAGTAGCGGGCCTAACTATGGCTACACCTTC. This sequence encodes CASSGPNYGYTF.

CDR3 nucleotide sequence: TGTGCCAGTAGTATAACCGGAGTCGGGCAGCCCCAGCATTTT. Translating it yields CASSITGVGQPQHF. This chain connects TRBV19 to TRBJ1-5; D remains ambiguous. The germline CDR1 and CDR2 sequences are LNHDA and SQIVND (reference sequence). Trimming stripped 2 bases from V and 7 bases from J, with 12 bases between. The CDR3 length is 14 residues.

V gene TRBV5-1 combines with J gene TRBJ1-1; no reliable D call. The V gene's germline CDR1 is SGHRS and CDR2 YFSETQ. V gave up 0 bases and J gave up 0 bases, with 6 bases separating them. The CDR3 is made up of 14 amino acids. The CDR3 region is CASSLGPVNTEAFF. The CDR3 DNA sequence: TGCGCCAGCAGCTTGGGTCCAGTGAACACTGAAGCTTTCTTT.

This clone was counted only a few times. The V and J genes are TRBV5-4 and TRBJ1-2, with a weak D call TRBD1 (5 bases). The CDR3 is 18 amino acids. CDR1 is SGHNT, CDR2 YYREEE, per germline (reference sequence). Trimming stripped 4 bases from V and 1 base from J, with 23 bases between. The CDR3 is CASSRGTGGRSYNYGYTF. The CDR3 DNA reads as TGTGCCAGCAGCAGGGGAACGGGGGGTCGAAGTTATAACTATGGCTACACCTTC.

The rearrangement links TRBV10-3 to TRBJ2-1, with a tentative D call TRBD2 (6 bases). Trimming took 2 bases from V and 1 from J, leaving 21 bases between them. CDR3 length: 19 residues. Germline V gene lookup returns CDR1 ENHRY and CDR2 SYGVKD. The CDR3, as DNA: TGTGCCATCAGTGAGACGCCTCGGAGGGGAGGAGAATCCTACAATGAGCAGTTCTTC. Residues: CAISETPRRGGESYNEQFF.

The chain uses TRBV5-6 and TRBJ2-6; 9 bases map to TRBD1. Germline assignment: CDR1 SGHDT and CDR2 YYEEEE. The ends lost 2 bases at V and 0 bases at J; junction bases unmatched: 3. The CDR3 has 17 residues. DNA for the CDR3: TGTGCCAGCAGCTTTGGGACAGGGTCCTCTGGGGCCAACGTCCTGACTTTC. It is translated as CASSFGTGSSGANVLTF.

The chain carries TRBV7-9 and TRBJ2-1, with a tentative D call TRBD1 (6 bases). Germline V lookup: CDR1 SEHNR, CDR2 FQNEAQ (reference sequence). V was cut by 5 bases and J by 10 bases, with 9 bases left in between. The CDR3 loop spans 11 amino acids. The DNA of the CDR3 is TGTGCCAGCAGCCATGGGACAGAGCAGTTCTTC. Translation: CASSHGTEQFF.

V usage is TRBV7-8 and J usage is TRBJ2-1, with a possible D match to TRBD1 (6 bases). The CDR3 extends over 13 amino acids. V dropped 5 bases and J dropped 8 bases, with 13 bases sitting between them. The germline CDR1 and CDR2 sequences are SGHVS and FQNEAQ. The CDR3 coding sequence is TGTGCCAGCAGCCCACAGGGTAGTGATGAGCAGTTCTTC. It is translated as CASSPQGSDEQFF.

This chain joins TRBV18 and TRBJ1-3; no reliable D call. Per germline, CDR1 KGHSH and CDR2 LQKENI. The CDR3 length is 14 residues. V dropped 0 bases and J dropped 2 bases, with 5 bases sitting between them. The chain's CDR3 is CASSPPGPGNTIYF. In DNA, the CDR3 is TGTGCCAGCTCACCACCTGGACCTGGAAACACCATATATTTT.

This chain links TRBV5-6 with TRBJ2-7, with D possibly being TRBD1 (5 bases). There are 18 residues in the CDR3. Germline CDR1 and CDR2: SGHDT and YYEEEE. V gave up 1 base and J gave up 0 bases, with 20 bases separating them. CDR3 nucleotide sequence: TGTGCCAGCAGCTTGCAGATCCCCGGACACCTTAGCTCCTACGAGCAGTACTTC. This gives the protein CASSLQIPGHLSSYEQYF.

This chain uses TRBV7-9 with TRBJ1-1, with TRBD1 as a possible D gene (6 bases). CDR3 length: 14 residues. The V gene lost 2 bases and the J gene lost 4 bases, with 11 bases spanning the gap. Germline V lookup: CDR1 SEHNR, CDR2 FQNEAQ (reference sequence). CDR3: CASSLRGSVTEAFF. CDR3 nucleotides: TGTGCCAGCAGCTTAAGGGGGTCGGTCACTGAAGCTTTCTTT.

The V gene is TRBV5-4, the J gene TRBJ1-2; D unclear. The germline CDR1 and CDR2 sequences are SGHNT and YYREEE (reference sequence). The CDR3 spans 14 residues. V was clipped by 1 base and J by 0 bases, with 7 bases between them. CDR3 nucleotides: TGTGCCAGCAGCTTGATCCGAACTAACTATGGCTACACCTTC. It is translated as CASSLIRTNYGYTF.

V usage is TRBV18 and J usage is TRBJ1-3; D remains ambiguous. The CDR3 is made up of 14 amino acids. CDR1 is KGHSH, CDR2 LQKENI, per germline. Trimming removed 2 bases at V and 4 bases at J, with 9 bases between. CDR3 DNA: TGTGCCAGCTCACCAAGAGATTTGGGAAACACCATATATTTT. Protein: CASSPRDLGNTIYF.

The CDR3 loop is CASSLGWDRGPGANVLTF. CDR3 nucleotides: TGTGCCAGCAGCTTAGGATGGGACAGGGGACCTGGGGCCAACGTCCTGACTTTC. The V call is TRBV7-3, the J call TRBJ2-6, with TRBD1 identical over 10 bases. The CDR3 covers 18 residues. Germline CDR1 SGHTA, CDR2 FQGTGA. V was clipped by 2 bases and J by 2 bases; unmatched bases: 6.

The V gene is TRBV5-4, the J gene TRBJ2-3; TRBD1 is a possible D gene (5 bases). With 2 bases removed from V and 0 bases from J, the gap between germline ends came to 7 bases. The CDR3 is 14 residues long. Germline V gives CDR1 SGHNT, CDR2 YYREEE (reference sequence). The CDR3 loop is CASSFGHSTDTQYF. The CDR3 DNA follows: TGTGCCAGCAGCTTTGGACATAGCACAGATACGCAGTATTTT.

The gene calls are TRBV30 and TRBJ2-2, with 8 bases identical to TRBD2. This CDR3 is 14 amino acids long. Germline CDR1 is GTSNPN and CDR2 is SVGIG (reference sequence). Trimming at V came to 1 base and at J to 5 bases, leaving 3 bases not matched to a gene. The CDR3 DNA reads TGTGCCTGGAGTGAGCGGGGGTTTACCGGGGAGCTGTTTTTT. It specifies CAWSERGFTGELFF.

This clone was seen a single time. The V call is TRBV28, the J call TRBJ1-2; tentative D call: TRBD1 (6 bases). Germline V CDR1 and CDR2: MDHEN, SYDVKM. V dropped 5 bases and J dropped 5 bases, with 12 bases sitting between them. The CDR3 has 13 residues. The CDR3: CASSPPGEYGYTF. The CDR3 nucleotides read TGTGCCAGCAGTCCGCCAGGGGAATATGGCTACACCTTC.